Included here is one TCR beta chain sequence, with context. This table comes from immunoSEQ multiplex PCR, and its TCRdb copy is limited to in-frame clones, with some not included. The sample records a few hundred thousand clones, roughly 85% being singletons. This sample was included in a study of blood T cell repertoires in COVID-19. This sequence was found in a human donor in a cohort sampled during active COVID-19. Sequenced material: peripheral blood.

CDR3: CASMVSGNGQPQHF. CDR3 DNA: TGTGCCAGCATGGTTTCGGGGAATGGACAGCCCCAGCATTTT. The chain joins TRBV6-5 to TRBJ1-5; unclear D gene. With 7 bases removed from V and 7 bases from J, the gap between germline ends came to 17 bases. The V gene's germline CDR1 is MNHEY and CDR2 SVGAGI. The length of the CDR3 is 14 residues.